This TCR beta chain came from a study of cytomegalovirus exposure and HLA in healthy donors. General study findings and limits: The study recorded some 160 TCR beta chains that were cytomegalovirus-associated.

This clone showed up just a few times. Its antigen is currently unknown. The germline CDR1 and CDR2 sequences are MNHNY and SVGAGI (reference sequence). V dropped 6 bases and J dropped 5 bases, with 14 bases sitting between them. The CDR3 is 15 amino acids. 60 Vbeta and 13 Jbeta primers were used in PCR. Only in-frame clones appear in the TCRdb table, and some are missing; sequencing was by immunoSEQ multiplex PCR. Of over 100,000 clones detected, around 81% appear once; the ten largest clones hold 2.2%. The sequenced sample was PBMCs. The rearrangement joins TRBV6-6 to TRBJ1-6; maybe TRBD1 (6 bases). The clonotype was recovered from a woman aged 25 to 45 in good health and CMV-seronegative. CDR3 DNA sequence: TGTGCCAGCAGGAAAACAGGGACGGATAATTCACCCCTCCACTTT. Protein product: CASRKTGTDNSPLHF.